Each of the 30 T cell receptor beta chains below was sequenced from the same sample in a study of shared clonotypes between healthy human individuals. Here immunoSEQ multiplex PCR was the method, and the copy in TCRdb shows in-frame clones only, minus some. Altogether millions of clones are present, 85% to 95% being singletons, with the ten largest covering 0.39%. The specimen sequenced was naive CD4+ T cells from PBMCs. The sample's subset: CD45RA+ positively selected. These receptors were collected from a man aged 18 to 30 in good health. Some clones in this sample may be carry-over from other donors' samples.

In the case of this clone: Other nucleotide sequences from this sample produce the same CDR3. V gene TRBV11-2 combines with J gene TRBJ2-6; D unresolved. This CDR3 spans 15 amino acids. The germline gives CDR1 SGHAT, CDR2 FQNNGV. V lost 5 bases and J lost 1, with 9 bases in between. The CDR3 is CASSLGRSGANVLTF. CDR3 coding DNA: TGTGCCAGCAGCCTCGGGCGTTCTGGGGCCAACGTCCTGACTTTC.

This chain uses TRBV6-4 with TRBJ2-2; D is uncertain. The germline CDR1 and CDR2 sequences are MRHNA and SNTAGT. V was cut by 5 bases and J by 4 bases, with 8 bases left in between. The CDR3 has 13 amino acids. The CDR3 nucleotides are TGTGCCAGCAGTAGGTCAGCCACCGGGGAGCTGTTTTTT. Translated: CASSRSATGELFF.

The chain recombines TRBV28 with TRBJ2-7, with 7 positions matching TRBD2. The CDR3 sequence is 14 residues long. Trimming removed 2 bases from V and 3 bases from J; junction bases left unmatched: 4. The V gene's germline CDR1 is MDHEN and CDR2 SYDVKM. CDR3 sequence (DNA): TGTGCCAGCAGTTTAGGACTAGTAGGCTACGAGCAGTACTTC. Residues: CASSLGLVGYEQYF.

This chain uses TRBV18 with TRBJ2-5, with a weak D call TRBD1 (6 bases). CDR3 length equals 13 residues. With 5 bases removed from V and 0 bases from J, the gap between germline ends came to 7 bases. Germline V gene data show CDR1 as KGHSH and CDR2 as LQKENI. The CDR3 protein is CASSGQNQETQYF. The CDR3, as DNA: TGTGCCAGCTCAGGACAGAACCAAGAGACCCAGTACTTC.

The rearrangement joins TRBV4-1 to TRBJ1-5; D might be TRBD1 (5 bases). Trimming shortened V by 0 bases and J by 6 bases, and 12 bases separated the two germline ends. This CDR3 has 15 residues. CDR1 is MGHRA, CDR2 YSYEKL, per germline. The CDR3, as DNA: TGCGCCAGCAGCCAAGATCCCCAGGGTATTCAGCCCCAGCATTTT. This translates into CASSQDPQGIQPQHF.

This chain links TRBV6-5 with TRBJ2-3, with 7 bases matching TRBD1. Germline lookup yields CDR1 MNHEY and CDR2 SVGAGI. The CDR3 is 14 amino acids. J was trimmed by 4 bases and V by 7 bases; bases with no gene match: 8. The CDR3, as DNA: TGTGCCAGCACAACAGGGGCTGTGGCAGATACGCAGTATTTT. This sequence encodes CASTTGAVADTQYF.

Only one count was recorded for this clone. J is TRBJ2-1 and V is TRBV18, with D perhaps TRBD1 or TRBD2 (5 bases each). The germline V gene has CDR1 KGHSH and CDR2 LQKENI. The ends were cut back, 0 bases at V and 7 bases at J, with 16 bases in the middle. This CDR3 region has 16 residues. This CDR3 is CASSPPGVQRLNEQFF. CDR3 nucleotides: TGTGCCAGCTCACCACCGGGGGTACAACGCCTGAATGAGCAGTTCTTC.

The J gene is TRBJ2-7, the V gene TRBV5-5; D is perhaps TRBD1 (6 bases). The CDR3 is 13 residues long. The V gene's germline CDR1 is SGHKS and CDR2 YYEKEE (reference sequence). The ends were cut back, 5 bases at V and 4 bases at J, with 13 bases in the middle. The CDR3, as DNA: TGTGCCAGCAGATCCCAAGGGACATACGAGCAGTACTTC. Encoded protein: CASRSQGTYEQYF. Using reference TRBV5-5 and TRBJ2-7 for the parts outside the CDR3, the full variable domain is DAGVTQSPTHLIKTRGQQVTLRCSPISGHKSVSWYQQVLGQGPQFIFQYYEKEERGRGNFPDRFSARQFPNYSSELNVNALLLGDSALYLCASRSQGTYEQYFGPGTRLTVT.

The chain has TRBV6-5 and TRBJ1-2, with D perhaps matching TRBD1 (5 bases). With 6 bases removed from V and 6 bases from J, the gap between germline ends came to 20 bases. The germline V gene encodes CDR1 MNHEY and CDR2 SVGAGI. The CDR3 sequence is 15 residues long. The CDR3 reads CASRTLARGLDGYTF. In DNA, the CDR3 is TGTGCCAGCAGGACTCTCGCGAGGGGATTGGATGGCTACACCTTC.

V usage is TRBV19 and J usage is TRBJ1-1; D is undetermined. Germline V CDR1 and CDR2: LNHDA, SQIVND (reference sequence). CDR3 length: 14 residues. Trimming took off 2 bases at V and 2 bases at J, with 9 bases between the two ends. The CDR3 bases are TGTGCCAGTAGTATACCTGGGCTAAACACTGAAGCTTTCTTT. This sequence encodes CASSIPGLNTEAFF.

As concerns this clone: In the same sample, other DNA sequences code for this CDR3. The chain joins TRBV29-1 to TRBJ2-3, with a possible D match to TRBD1 (5 bases). Germline CDR1 is SQVTM and CDR2 is ANQGSEA. Between the trimmed V and J ends, which lost 4 bases and 3 bases, there was a span of 8 bases. The CDR3 has 12 residues. CDR3 DNA sequence: TGCAGCGTTGTAACAGGTACAGATACGCAGTATTTT. Residues: CSVVTGTDTQYF.

V gene TRBV15 combines with J gene TRBJ2-1; the match to TRBD1 covers 9 bases. CDR1 and CDR2 from the germline V gene are LNHNV and YYDKDF (reference sequence). V lost 1 base and J lost 1; bases outside the gene matches: 2. The CDR3 is made up of 16 amino acids. The DNA for the CDR3 is TGTGCCACCAGCAGAGGCGGGACAGGGTCCTACAATGAGCAGTTCTTC. Translation gives CATSRGGTGSYNEQFF.

The chain uses TRBV30 and TRBJ2-2; D is possibly TRBD2 (6 bases). Germline CDR1 reads GTSNPN; CDR2 reads SVGIG (reference sequence). V lost 2 bases and J lost 3, with 19 bases in between. This CDR3 is 17 amino acids long. This CDR3 reads CAWSNRLGREDTGELFF. DNA for the CDR3: TGTGCCTGGAGTAATCGTCTGGGCAGGGAGGACACCGGGGAGCTGTTTTTT.

V is TRBV29-1 and J is TRBJ2-3; possible D gene TRBD2, 6 bases. Trimming shortened V by 6 bases and J by 1 base, and 17 bases separated the two germline ends. This CDR3 is built from 15 residues. The germline gives CDR1 SQVTM, CDR2 ANQGSEA. Written as DNA, the CDR3 is TGCAGCGTCCAGAAGGGGACTGCCGGCACAGATACGCAGTATTTT. It yields the protein CSVQKGTAGTDTQYF.

The chain uses TRBV7-8 and TRBJ2-3, with 14 bases fitting TRBD2. V dropped 8 bases and J dropped 2; count of bases not matched to a gene: 9. The CDR3 covers 17 residues. The V gene's germline CDR1 is SGHVS and CDR2 FQNEAQ. The CDR3 region is CASSGLAGETNTDTQYF. The CDR3 coding sequence is TGTGCCAGCTCGGGACTAGCGGGAGAGACTAACACAGATACGCAGTATTTT.

This clone was observed a handful of times. The chain uses TRBV2 and TRBJ1-5; 9 bases agree with TRBD1. V trimming: 5 bases; J trimming: 4 bases; junction bases outside the gene matches: 9. The CDR3 consists of 16 residues. Germline CDR1 is SNHLY and CDR2 is FYNNEI. The DNA of the CDR3 is TGTGCCAGCAGTCACACCACGACAGGGGGGAATCAGCCCCAGCATTTT. Amino acids: CASSHTTTGGNQPQHF.

This sequence joins TRBV2 and TRBJ2-5; TRBD2 matches 10 bases. Trimming cost V 4 bases and J 3 bases; bases outside gene matches: 5. This CDR3 spans 15 amino acids. CDR1 and CDR2 from the germline V gene are SNHLY and FYNNEI. CDR3 coding DNA: TGTGCCAGCAGTGCCCTAGGGACTAGCGAAGAGACCCAGTACTTC. Translation: CASSALGTSEETQYF.

The V call is TRBV7-3, the J call TRBJ2-5; TRBD1 or TRBD2 may be the D gene (5 bases each). The CDR3 contains 14 residues. V dropped 6 bases and J dropped 5 bases, with 16 bases sitting between them. CDR1 SGHTA and CDR2 FQGTGA come from the germline V gene. The CDR3 bases are TGTGCCAGCAGTATTTCTGGATGGGGGGAGACCCAGTACTTC. Its translation: CASSISGWGETQYF.

The chain uses TRBV5-8 and TRBJ1-5; a weak D match, TRBD1 (5 bases). The CDR3 runs 14 residues. Trimming shortened V by 4 bases and J by 0 bases, and 8 bases separated the two germline ends. Germline V CDR1 and CDR2: SGHTS, YDEGEE. The CDR3 bases are TGTGCCAGCAGCCACAGGTATAGCAATCAGCCCCAGCATTTT. This gives the protein CASSHRYSNQPQHF.

On this clone itself: The same CDR3 is also encoded by other DNA sequences in this sample. The chain is built from TRBV7-9 and TRBJ1-1; D is possibly TRBD1 (5 bases). V shed 5 bases and J shed 1 base, with 8 bases lying between them. The CDR3 sequence is 13 residues long. CDR1 SEHNR and CDR2 FQNEAQ come from the germline V gene (reference sequence). The CDR3 nucleotides read TGTGCCAGCAGCCCTCAGGGGAACACTGAAGCTTTCTTT. Translated, it gives CASSPQGNTEAFF. The complete variable domain, with remaining parts taken from reference TRBV7-9 and TRBJ1-1, reads DTGVSQNPRHKITKRGQNVTFRCDPISEHNRLYWYRQTLGQGPEFLTYFQNEAQLEKSRLLSDRFSAERPKGSFSTLEIQRTEQGDSAMYLCASSPQGNTEAFFGQGTRLTVV.

This clone has just a few counts. This CDR3 is also generated by other DNA sequences in the sample. The J gene is TRBJ1-1, the V gene TRBV18; D possibly corresponds to TRBD1 (6 bases). Germline V CDR1 and CDR2: KGHSH, LQKENI. The CDR3 is 13 residues long. Trimming took off 4 bases at V and 1 base at J, with 7 bases between the two ends. The CDR3 is CASSQQGNTEAFF. CDR3 DNA sequence: TGTGCCAGCTCACAACAGGGGAACACTGAAGCTTTCTTT.

This chain links TRBV5-5 with TRBJ2-1; D is ambiguous. The V gene lost 2 bases and the J gene lost 0 bases, with 3 bases spanning the gap. The CDR3 spans 13 residues. Germline V gene sequence: CDR1 SGHKS, CDR2 YYEKEE (reference sequence). This chain's CDR3 is CASSLGSYNEQFF. The CDR3 coding sequence is TGTGCCAGCAGCTTAGGCTCCTACAATGAGCAGTTCTTC.

Comments on this clone: This CDR3 is also generated by other DNA sequences in the sample. This chain connects TRBV5-6 to TRBJ1-1; 9 bases align to TRBD1. The CDR3 has 13 residues. CDR1 and CDR2 (germline): SGHDT, YYEEEE. The trim removed 4 bases at V and 4 bases at J, leaving 2 bases unmatched. The CDR3 DNA reads as TGTGCCAGCAGCCTGACAGGGGGCACTGAAGCTTTCTTT. Translated: CASSLTGGTEAFF.

The V call is TRBV9, the J call TRBJ2-1; no reliable D call. V dropped 4 bases and J dropped 1 base, with 15 bases sitting between them. This CDR3 has 16 amino acids. Germline V gene data show CDR1 as SGDLS and CDR2 as YYNGEE. The CDR3 DNA sequence: TGTGCCAGCAGCCCCCGCACGAGCAGATCCTACAATGAGCAGTTCTTC. It encodes CASSPRTSRSYNEQFF.

This chain links TRBV10-3 with TRBJ2-7; 8 nucleotides line up with TRBD2. Germline lookup yields CDR1 ENHRY and CDR2 SYGVKD. The junction had 0 bases not matched to a gene; V was cut back by 3 bases and J by 2 bases. CDR3 length equals 13 residues. DNA of the CDR3: TGTGCCATCAGTGAAGCGGGAGCCTACGAGCAGTACTTC. Translated: CAISEAGAYEQYF.

The genes are TRBV5-1 and TRBJ2-5; 7 bases align to TRBD1. This CDR3 spans 15 amino acids. V trimming: 0 bases; J trimming: 5 bases; junction bases outside the gene matches: 7. Germline-derived CDR1 and CDR2 are SGHRS and YFSETQ. The CDR3 sequence is CASSLGALRGETQYF. DNA of the CDR3: TGCGCCAGCAGCTTGGGAGCACTCAGGGGGGAGACCCAGTACTTC.

The chain combines TRBV27 with TRBJ2-1; D remains ambiguous. Trimming removed 10 bases from V and 8 bases from J, with 15 bases in between. CDR3 length: 12 residues. Germline V gene data show CDR1 as MNHEY and CDR2 as SMNVEV (reference sequence). In DNA form, the CDR3 reads TGTGCCACTTGTCGGCCTCCGGATGAGCAGTTCTTC. It translates to CATCRPPDEQFF.

As regards this clone: The sample carries other DNA sequences with the same CDR3. V and J are TRBV5-6 and TRBJ2-7; TRBD1 might be the D (6 bases). This CDR3 region has 13 residues. Trimming removed 0 bases from V and 5 bases from J, with 9 bases in between. Per the germline V gene, CDR1 is SGHDT and CDR2 is YYEEEE. Here the CDR3 DNA reads TGTGCCAGCAGCTTGGACAGGGTAGACGAGCAGTACTTC. Its translation: CASSLDRVDEQYF. The entire variable domain, with the rest obtained from reference TRBV5-6 and TRBJ2-7, is as follows: DAGVTQSPTHLIKTRGQQVTLRCSPKSGHDTVSWYQQALGQGPQFIFQYYEEEERQRGNFPDRFSGHQFPNYSSELNVNALLLGDSALYLCASSLDRVDEQYFGPGTRLTVT.

The rearrangement uses TRBV18 and TRBJ1-2, with TRBD1 matching 9 bases. The germline V gene encodes CDR1 KGHSH and CDR2 LQKENI. The length of the CDR3 is 17 residues. V was pared by 0 bases and J by 0 bases, with 5 bases of the junction left unmatched. CDR3 nucleotides: TGTGCCAGCTCACCACCGGGAAGACAGGGGGCTAACTATGGCTACACCTTC. This sequence encodes CASSPPGRQGANYGYTF.

The rearrangement links TRBV4-3 to TRBJ2-7; 10 bases map to TRBD1. CDR1 and CDR2 from the germline V gene are LGHNA and YSLEER. This CDR3 comprises 16 residues. Germline trimming cut 1 base from V and 6 bases from J; bases unmatched to any gene: 9. CDR3 sequence: CASSQGGQGSRGEQYF. The CDR3 DNA sequence: TGCGCCAGCAGCCAAGGGGGACAGGGGAGTAGAGGCGAGCAGTACTTC.